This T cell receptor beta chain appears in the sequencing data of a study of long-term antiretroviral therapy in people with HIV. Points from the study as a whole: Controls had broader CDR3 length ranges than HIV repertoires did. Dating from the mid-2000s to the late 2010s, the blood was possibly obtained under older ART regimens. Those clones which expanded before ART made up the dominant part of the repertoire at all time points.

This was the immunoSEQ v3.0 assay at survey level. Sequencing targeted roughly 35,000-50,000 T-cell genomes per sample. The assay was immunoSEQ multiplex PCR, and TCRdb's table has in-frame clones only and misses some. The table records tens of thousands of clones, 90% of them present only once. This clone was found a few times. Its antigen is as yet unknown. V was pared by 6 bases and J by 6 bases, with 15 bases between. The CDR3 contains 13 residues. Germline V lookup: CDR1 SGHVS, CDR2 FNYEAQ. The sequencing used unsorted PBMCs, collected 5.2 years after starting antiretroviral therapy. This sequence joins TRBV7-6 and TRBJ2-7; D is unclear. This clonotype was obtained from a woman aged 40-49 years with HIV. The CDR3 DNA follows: TGTGCCAGCAGTTCGTTGGGTCAGCGCGAGCAGTACTTC. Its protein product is CASSSLGQREQYF.